This TCR beta chain derives from a study of cytomegalovirus exposure and HLA in healthy donors. Study summary: The approximately 110 validation repertoires, a later analysis reported, used the same platform as the approximately 700 first-cohort repertoires. Findings and limits, study-wide: Subsequent analysis revealed that first-cohort TCR clusters tended to co-occur in the 90 to 150 validation repertoires. Altogether, some 170 TCR beta chains were recorded as cytomegalovirus-associated.

Of note for this clone: The antigen remains unidentified.

Profiled with immunoSEQ multiplex PCR; TCRdb holds only in-frame clones, not every one. The sample includes 98,000 or so clones, 90% to 97% of them seen just once. The specimen sequenced was PBMCs. This TCR derives from a woman younger than 35 in good health and CMV-seronegative.

CDR3 region: CASSLDPRGGEQFF. The CDR3 coding sequence is TGTGCCAGCAGCTTAGACCCTCGGGGTGGTGAGCAGTTCTTC. This rearrangement joins TRBV7-2 to TRBJ2-1, with D tentatively TRBD2 (5 bases). The V end lost 1 base, the J end lost 9 bases, and 13 bases lay between the germline ends. The CDR3 extends over 14 amino acids. The germline CDR1 and CDR2 sequences are SGHTA and FQGNSA.